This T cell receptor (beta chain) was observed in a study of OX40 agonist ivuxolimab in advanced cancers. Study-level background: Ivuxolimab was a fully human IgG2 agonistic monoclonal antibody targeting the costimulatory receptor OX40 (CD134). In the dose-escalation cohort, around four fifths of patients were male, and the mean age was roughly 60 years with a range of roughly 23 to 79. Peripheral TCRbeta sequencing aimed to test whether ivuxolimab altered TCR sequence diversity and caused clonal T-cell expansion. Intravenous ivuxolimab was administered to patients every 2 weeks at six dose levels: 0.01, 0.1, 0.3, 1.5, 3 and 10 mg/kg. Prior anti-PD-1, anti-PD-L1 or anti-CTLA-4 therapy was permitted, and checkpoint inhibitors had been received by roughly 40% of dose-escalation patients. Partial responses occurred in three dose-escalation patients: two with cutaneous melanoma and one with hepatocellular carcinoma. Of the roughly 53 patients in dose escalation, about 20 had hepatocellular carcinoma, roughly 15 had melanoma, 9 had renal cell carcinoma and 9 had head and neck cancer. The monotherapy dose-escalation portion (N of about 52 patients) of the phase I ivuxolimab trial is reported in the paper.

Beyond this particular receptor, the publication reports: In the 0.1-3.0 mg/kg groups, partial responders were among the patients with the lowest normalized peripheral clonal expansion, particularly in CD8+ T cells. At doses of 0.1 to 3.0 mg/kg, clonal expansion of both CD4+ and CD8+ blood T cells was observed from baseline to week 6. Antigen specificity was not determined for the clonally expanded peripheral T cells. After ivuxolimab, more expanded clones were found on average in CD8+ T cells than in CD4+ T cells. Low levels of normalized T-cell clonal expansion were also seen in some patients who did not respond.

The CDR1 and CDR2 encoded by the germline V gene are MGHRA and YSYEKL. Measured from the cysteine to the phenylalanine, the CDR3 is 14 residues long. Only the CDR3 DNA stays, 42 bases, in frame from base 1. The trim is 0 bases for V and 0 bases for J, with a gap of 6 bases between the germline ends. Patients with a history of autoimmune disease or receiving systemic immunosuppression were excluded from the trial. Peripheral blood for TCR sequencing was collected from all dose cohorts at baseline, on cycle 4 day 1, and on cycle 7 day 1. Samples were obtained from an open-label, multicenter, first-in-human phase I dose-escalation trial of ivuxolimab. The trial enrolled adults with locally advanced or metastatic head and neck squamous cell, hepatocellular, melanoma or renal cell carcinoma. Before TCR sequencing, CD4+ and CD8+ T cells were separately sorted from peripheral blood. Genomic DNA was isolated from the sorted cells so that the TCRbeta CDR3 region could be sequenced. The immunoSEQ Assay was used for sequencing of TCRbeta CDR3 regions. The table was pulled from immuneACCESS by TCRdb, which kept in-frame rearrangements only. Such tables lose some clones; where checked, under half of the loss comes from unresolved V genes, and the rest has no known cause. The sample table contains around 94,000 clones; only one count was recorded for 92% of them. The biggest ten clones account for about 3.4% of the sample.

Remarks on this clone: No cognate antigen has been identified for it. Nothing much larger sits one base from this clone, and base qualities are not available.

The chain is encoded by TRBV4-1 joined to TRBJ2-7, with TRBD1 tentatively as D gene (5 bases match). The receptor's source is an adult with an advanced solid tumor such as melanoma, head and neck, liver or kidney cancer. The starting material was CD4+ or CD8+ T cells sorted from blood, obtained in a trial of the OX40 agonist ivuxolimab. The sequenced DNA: TGCGCCAGCAGCCAAGACAGGGCCTCCTACGAGCAGTACTTC. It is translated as CASSQDRASYEQYF.